Below, one T cell receptor beta chain is given with its context. Treatment: randomized to nivolumab then ipilimumab (arm A) or the reverse (arm B). No patient had prior DNA-damaging chemotherapy. PBMC sorting kept live CD3+CD8+ cells without CD19 or CD56. Germline V lookup: CDR1 MGHDK, CDR2 SYGVNS. This CDR3 contains 14 residues. V lost 6 bases and J lost 5; bases outside the gene matches: 8. The data belong to a study of sequential checkpoint blockade in melanoma. In the study overall: First-line arms were nivolumab then ipilimumab, or the reverse, randomized 1:1. Each arm's sequence ended with maintenance nivolumab.

Data came from immunoSEQ multiplex PCR; TCRdb stores just in-frame clones and leaves some out. The sample consists of approximately 14,000 clones, around 69% of them appearing once. The TCR sequence derives from a human donor with melanoma. The specimen was CD8+ T cells sorted from blood (inferred from file names), collected from a patient given nivolumab and ipilimumab in sequence. V and J are TRBV25-1 and TRBJ2-3; 7 bases line up with TRBD2. In DNA, the CDR3 is TGTGCCAGCAGGATTGGCGGGAGTATAGATACGCAGTATTTT. Protein product: CASRIGGSIDTQYF. The entire variable domain, with the rest obtained from reference TRBV25-1 and TRBJ2-3, is as follows: EADIYQTPRYLVIGTGKKITLECSQTMGHDKMYWYQQDPGMELHLIHYSYGVNSTEKGDLSSESTVSRIRTEHFPLTLESARPSHTSQYLCASRIGGSIDTQYFGPGTRLTVL.